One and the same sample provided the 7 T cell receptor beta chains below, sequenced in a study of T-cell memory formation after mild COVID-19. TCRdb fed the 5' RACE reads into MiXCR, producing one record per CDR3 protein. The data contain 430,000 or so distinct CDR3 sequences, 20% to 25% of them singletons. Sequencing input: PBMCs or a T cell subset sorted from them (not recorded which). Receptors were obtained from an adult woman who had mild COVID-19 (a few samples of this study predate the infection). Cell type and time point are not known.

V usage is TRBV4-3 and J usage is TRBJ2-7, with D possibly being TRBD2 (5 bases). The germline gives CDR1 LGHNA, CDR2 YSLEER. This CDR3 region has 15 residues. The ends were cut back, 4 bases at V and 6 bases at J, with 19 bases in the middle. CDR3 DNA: TGCGCCAGCAGCCGAACTAGAGGGCATCTTGGCGAGCAGTACTTC. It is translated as CASSRTRGHLGEQYF.

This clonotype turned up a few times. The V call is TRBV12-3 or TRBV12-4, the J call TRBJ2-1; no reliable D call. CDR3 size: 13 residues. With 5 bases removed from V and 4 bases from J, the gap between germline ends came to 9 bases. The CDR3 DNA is TGTGCCAGCAGTCTAGGGATGTACAATGAGCAGTTCTTC. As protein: CASSLGMYNEQFF.

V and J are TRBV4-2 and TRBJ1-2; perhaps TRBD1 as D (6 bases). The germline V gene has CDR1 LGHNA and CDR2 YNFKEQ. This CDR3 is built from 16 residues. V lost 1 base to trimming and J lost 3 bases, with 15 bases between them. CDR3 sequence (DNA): TGTGCCAGCAGCCAAGCACGGCAGGGGTTTCACTATGGCTACACCTTC. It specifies CASSQARQGFHYGYTF.

The CDR3 sequence is CASSSLLLASLGAGTDTQYF. CDR3 coding DNA: TGTGCCAGCAGCTCACTGCTCCTAGCGTCCCTGGGGGCGGGCACAGATACGCAGTATTTT. The chain links TRBV11-3 to TRBJ2-3; perhaps D is TRBD1 or TRBD2 (6 bases each). Trimming cost V 4 bases and J 1 base, with 27 bases left between them. CDR1 SGHNT and CDR2 YENEEA come from the germline V gene. The CDR3 is 20 residues long.

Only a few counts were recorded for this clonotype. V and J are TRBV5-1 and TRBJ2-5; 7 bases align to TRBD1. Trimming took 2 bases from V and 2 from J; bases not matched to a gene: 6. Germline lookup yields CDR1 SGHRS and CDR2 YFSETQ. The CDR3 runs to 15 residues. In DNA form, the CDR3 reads TGCGCCAGCAGCTTATTACAGGGGCAGCAAGAGACCCAGTACTTC. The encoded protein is CASSLLQGQQETQYF.

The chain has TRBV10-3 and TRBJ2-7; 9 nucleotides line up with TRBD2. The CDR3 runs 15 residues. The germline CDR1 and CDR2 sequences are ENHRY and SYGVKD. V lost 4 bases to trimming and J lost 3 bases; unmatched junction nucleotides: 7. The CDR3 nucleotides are TGTGCCATCAGTGGGACTAGCGCAAAGTTCTACGAGCAGTACTTC. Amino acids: CAISGTSAKFYEQYF.

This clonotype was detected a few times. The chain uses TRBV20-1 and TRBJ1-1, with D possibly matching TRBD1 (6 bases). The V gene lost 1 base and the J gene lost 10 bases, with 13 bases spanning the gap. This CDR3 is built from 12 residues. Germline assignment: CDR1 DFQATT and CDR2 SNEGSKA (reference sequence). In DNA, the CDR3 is TGCAGTGCTAGAGGGTTGGGGGCAAGAGCTTTCTTT. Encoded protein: CSARGLGARAFF.